These 12 T cell receptor beta chains originate from one sample sequenced in a study of cytomegalovirus exposure and HLA in healthy donors. The PCR was carried out with 60 Vbeta primers and 13 Jbeta primers. TCRdb's copy holds only in-frame clones and misses some; the assay was immunoSEQ multiplex PCR. This sample yields around 200,000 clones, of which 75% are seen a single time; 2.9% belongs to the top ten. Sample: PBMCs. Source of these receptors: a male donor in good health and CMV-seronegative.

This clone has only a few counts. V gene TRBV6-6 combines with J gene TRBJ1-5; the D gene is possibly TRBD1 (5 bases). This CDR3 is built from 16 residues. V was clipped by 4 bases and J by 6 bases, with 19 bases between them. Germline V gene data show CDR1 as MNHNY and CDR2 as SVGAGI (reference sequence). CDR3 loop: CASSFRGARVGQPQHF. CDR3 coding DNA: TGTGCCAGCAGTTTCCGTGGGGCCAGGGTCGGTCAGCCCCAGCATTTT.

This clone was observed a handful of times. J is TRBJ2-7 and V is TRBV5-1, with D perhaps TRBD1 (6 bases). The CDR3 extends over 15 amino acids. V was shortened by 1 base and J by 1 base, with 12 bases between the two germline ends. Germline CDR1 SGHRS, CDR2 YFSETQ. The CDR3 bases are TGCGCCAGCAGCTTGCAGGGGTCAATTTCCTACGAGCAGTACTTC. It yields the protein CASSLQGSISYEQYF. Filled out from reference TRBV5-1 and TRBJ2-7, the complete variable domain reads KAGVTQTPRYLIKTRGQQVTLSCSPISGHRSVSWYQQTPGQGLQFLFEYFSETQRNKGNFPGRFSGRQFSNSRSEMNVSTLELGDSALYLCASSLQGSISYEQYFGPGTRLTVT.

This clone was counted a few times. The chain combines TRBV19 with TRBJ1-5; no clear D gene. The germline CDR1 and CDR2 sequences are LNHDA and SQIVND (reference sequence). Deletions cut 4 bases from V and 3 bases from J, with 10 bases between. The CDR3 is made up of 14 amino acids. CDR3 nucleotide sequence: TGTGCCAGTAGTACACTCGACATCAATCAGCCCCAGCATTTT. It codes for CASSTLDINQPQHF.

This chain joins TRBV29-1 and TRBJ2-7, with D possibly matching TRBD1 (5 bases). The CDR3 totals 12 residues. V lost 6 bases and J lost 2, with 11 bases in between. Per the germline V gene, CDR1 is SQVTM and CDR2 is ANQGSEA. The CDR3 nucleotides are TGCAGCGTCGGAACAGGAACCTACGAGCAGTACTTC. Protein sequence: CSVGTGTYEQYF.

The chain combines TRBV29-1 with TRBJ2-1; a weak D match, TRBD1 (5 bases). The CDR3 totals 14 residues. The germline CDR1 and CDR2 sequences are SQVTM and ANQGSEA. The V gene lost 2 bases and the J gene lost 5 bases, with 13 bases spanning the gap. CDR3 residues: CSVERRVENNEQFF. The CDR3 DNA reads as TGCAGCGTTGAACGCAGGGTAGAGAACAATGAGCAGTTCTTC.

The chain has TRBV27 and TRBJ2-1; 8 positions agree with TRBD2. CDR1 and CDR2 from the germline V gene are MNHEY and SMNVEV (reference sequence). The CDR3 is 15 amino acids. The J segment lost 12 bases and the V segment lost 6 bases, leaving 16 bases of the junction unmatched. The CDR3 spells CASRDVSGEPARQFF. CDR3 bases: TGTGCCAGCAGGGACGTTAGCGGGGAGCCCGCCCGGCAGTTCTTC.

For the CDR3, the DNA is TGCGCCAGCAGCCTATCTAGCGGGAGGGCCCCTATGGGCACAGATACGCAGTATTTT. It specifies CASSLSSGRAPMGTDTQYF. This chain uses TRBV4-1 with TRBJ2-3; TRBD2 aligns across 12 bases. CDR1 and CDR2 (germline): MGHRA, YSYEKL. The CDR3 sequence is 19 residues long. After removal of 4 bases from V and 1 base from J, the junction contained 12 bases not matched to a gene.

There are a few counts of this clone. This chain joins TRBV28 and TRBJ1-2; D perhaps matches TRBD1 (6 bases). The germline V gene has CDR1 MDHEN and CDR2 SYDVKM. This CDR3 is 14 amino acids long. V shed 6 bases and J shed 5 bases, with 16 bases lying between them. The CDR3 sequence is CASSIQGFGYGYTF. Written as DNA, the CDR3 is TGTGCCAGCAGCATACAGGGTTTTGGGTATGGCTACACCTTC.

This rearrangement joins TRBV27 to TRBJ2-2, with 9 bases aligning to TRBD1. CDR1 and CDR2 from the germline V gene are MNHEY and SMNVEV (reference sequence). This CDR3 has 15 residues. J gave up 6 bases and V 1 base, and 3 bases lay outside the gene matches. The CDR3, as DNA: TGTGCCAGCAGTTTATGGGGGACAGGGTCCGGGGAGCTGTTTTTT. Its translation is CASSLWGTGSGELFF.

J is TRBJ1-5 and V is TRBV6-5, with 8 bases identical to TRBD1. The CDR3 sequence is 15 residues long. V dropped 4 bases and J dropped 2; count of bases not matched to a gene: 4. CDR1 and CDR2 from the germline V gene are MNHEY and SVGAGI. The CDR3 is CASSSRTGRNQPQHF. The CDR3 DNA reads TGTGCCAGCAGTTCCCGGACAGGGCGCAATCAGCCCCAGCATTTT.

This chain connects TRBV30 to TRBJ2-5; 10 bases are shared with TRBD2. CDR1 GTSNPN and CDR2 SVGIG come from the germline V gene (reference sequence). Trimming removed 7 bases from V and 5 bases from J; junction bases left unmatched: 10. There are 14 residues in the CDR3. DNA for the CDR3: TGTGCCTACAGGACAGCGGGAGGGGCGGAGACCCAGTACTTC. This translates into CAYRTAGGAETQYF.

Turning to this clone: One junction end disagrees with the germline gene, perhaps due to a read error. V is TRBV28 and J is TRBJ1-3; 8 nucleotides match TRBD1. CDR3 length: 17 residues. Germline-derived CDR1 and CDR2 are MDHEN and SYDVKM. CDR3 DNA: TGTGCCAGCAGTTTTGGACACAGGGGGTTCTATGGAAACACCATACATTTT. It translates to CASSFGHRGFYGNTIHF.